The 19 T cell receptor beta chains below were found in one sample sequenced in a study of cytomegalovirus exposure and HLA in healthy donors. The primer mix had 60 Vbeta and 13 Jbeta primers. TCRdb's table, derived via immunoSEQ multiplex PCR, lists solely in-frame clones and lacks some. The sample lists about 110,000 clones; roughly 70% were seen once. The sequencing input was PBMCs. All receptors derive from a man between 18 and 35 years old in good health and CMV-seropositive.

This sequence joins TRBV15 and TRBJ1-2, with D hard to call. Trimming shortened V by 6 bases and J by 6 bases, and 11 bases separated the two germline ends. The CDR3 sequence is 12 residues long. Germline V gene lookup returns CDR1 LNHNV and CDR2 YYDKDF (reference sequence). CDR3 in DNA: TGTGCCACCAGTCCGGGGTCTCATGGCTACACCTTC. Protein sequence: CATSPGSHGYTF.

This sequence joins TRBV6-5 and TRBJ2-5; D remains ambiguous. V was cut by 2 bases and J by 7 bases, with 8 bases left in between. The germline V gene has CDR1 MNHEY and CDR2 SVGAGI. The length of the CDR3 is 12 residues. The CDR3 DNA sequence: TGTGCCAGCAGTTACCCACGAGGGACCCAGTACTTC. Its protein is CASSYPRGTQYF.

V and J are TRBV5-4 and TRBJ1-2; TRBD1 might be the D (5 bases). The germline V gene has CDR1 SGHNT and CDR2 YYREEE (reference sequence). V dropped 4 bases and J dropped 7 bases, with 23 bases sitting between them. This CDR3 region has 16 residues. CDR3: CASSQITGSNPLGYTF. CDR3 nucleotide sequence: TGTGCCAGCAGCCAAATCACAGGATCAAACCCTCTTGGCTACACCTTC.

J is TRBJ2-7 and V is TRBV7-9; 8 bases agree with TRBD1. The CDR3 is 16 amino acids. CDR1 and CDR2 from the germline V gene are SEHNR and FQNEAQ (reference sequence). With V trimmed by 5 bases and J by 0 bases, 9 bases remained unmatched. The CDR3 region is CASSSPGTGSSYEQYF. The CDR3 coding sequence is TGTGCCAGCAGCAGCCCTGGGACAGGTAGCTCCTACGAGCAGTACTTC.

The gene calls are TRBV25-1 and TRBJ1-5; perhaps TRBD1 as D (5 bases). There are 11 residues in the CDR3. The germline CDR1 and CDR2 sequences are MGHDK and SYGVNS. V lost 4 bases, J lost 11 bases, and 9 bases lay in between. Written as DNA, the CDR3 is TGTGCCAGCAGTGGGGGAGGGGCCCAGCATTTT. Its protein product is CASSGGGAQHF.

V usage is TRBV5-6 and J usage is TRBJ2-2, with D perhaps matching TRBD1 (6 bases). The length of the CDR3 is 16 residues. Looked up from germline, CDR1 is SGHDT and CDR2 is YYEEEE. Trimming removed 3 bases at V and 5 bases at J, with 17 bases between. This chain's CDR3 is CASSWGLSLETGELFF. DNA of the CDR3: TGTGCCAGCAGCTGGGGGCTAAGCTTGGAAACCGGGGAGCTGTTTTTT.

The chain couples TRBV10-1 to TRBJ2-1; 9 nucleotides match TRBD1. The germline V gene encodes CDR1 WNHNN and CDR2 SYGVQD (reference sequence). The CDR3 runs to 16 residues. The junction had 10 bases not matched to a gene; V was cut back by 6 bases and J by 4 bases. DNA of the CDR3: TGCGCCAGCAGCGCCTCCGGGACAGGGCCTTACAATGAGCAGTTCTTC. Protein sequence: CASSASGTGPYNEQFF.

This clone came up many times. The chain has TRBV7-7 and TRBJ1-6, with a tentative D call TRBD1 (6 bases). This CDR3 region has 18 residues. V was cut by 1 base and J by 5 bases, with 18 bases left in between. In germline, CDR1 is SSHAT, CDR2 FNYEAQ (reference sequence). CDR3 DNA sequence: TGTGCCAGCAGCTTAGATGATTGCGGGGGCTACCATAATTCACCCCTCCACTTT. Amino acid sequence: CASSLDDCGGYHNSPLHF. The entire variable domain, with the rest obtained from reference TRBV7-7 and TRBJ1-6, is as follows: GAGVSQSPRYKVTKRGQDVTLRCDPISSHATLYWYQQALGQGPEFLTYFNYEAQPDKSGLPSDRFSAERPEGSISTLTIQRTEQRDSAMYRCASSLDDCGGYHNSPLHFGNGTRLTVT.

CDR3 sequence: CSVRSGDYNEQFF. The CDR3 DNA reads as TGCAGCGTTCGTAGCGGGGATTACAATGAGCAGTTCTTC. The chain combines TRBV29-1 with TRBJ2-1; 8 bases line up with TRBD2. V was clipped by 5 bases and J by 4 bases; unmatched bases: 4. This CDR3 is 13 amino acids long. CDR1 is SQVTM, CDR2 ANQGSEA, per germline.

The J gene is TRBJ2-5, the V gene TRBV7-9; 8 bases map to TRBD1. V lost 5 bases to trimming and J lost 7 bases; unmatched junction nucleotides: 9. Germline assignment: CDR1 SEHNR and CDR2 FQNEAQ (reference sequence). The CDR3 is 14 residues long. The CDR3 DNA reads TGTGCCAGCAGCCTCACGACAGGGGAAGCGACCCAGTACTTC. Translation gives CASSLTTGEATQYF.

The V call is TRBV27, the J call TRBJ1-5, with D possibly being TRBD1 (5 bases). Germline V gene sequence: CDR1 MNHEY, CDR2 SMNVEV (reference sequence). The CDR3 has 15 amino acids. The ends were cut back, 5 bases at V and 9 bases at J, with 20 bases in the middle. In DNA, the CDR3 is TGTGCCAGCAGTACAAGCGGGGGGATGGGGTCGCCCCAGCATTTT. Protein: CASSTSGGMGSPQHF.

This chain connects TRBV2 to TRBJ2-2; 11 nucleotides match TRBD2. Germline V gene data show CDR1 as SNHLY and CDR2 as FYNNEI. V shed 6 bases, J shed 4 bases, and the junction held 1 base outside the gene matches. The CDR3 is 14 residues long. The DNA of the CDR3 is TGTGCCAGCAGCACTAGCGGGAGCACCGGGGAGCTGTTTTTT. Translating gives CASSTSGSTGELFF.

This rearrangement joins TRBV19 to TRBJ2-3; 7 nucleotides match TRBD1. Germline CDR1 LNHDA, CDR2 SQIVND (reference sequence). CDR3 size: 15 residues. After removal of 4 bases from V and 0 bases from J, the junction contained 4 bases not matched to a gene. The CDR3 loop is CASSTRDRSTDTQYF. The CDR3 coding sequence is TGTGCCAGTAGTACCCGGGACAGAAGCACAGATACGCAGTATTTT. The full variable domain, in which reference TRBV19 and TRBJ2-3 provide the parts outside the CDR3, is DGGITQSPKYLFRKEGQNVTLSCEQNLNHDAMYWYRQDPGQGLRLIYYSQIVNDFQKGDIAEGYSVSREKKESFPLTVTSAQKNPTAFYLCASSTRDRSTDTQYFGPGTRLTVL.

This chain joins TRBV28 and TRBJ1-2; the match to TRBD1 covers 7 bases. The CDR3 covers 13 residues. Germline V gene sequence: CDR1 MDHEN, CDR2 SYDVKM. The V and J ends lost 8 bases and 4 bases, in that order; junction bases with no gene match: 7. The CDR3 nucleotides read TGTGCCAGCGGCCCACAGGGGCCCTATGGCTACACCTTC. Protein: CASGPQGPYGYTF.

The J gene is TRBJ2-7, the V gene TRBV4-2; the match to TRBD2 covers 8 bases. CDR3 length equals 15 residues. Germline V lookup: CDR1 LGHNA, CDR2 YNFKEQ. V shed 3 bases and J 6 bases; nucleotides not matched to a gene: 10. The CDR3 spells CASSQLPAGAGEQYF. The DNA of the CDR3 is TGTGCCAGCAGCCAGCTTCCAGCGGGGGCTGGCGAGCAGTACTTC.

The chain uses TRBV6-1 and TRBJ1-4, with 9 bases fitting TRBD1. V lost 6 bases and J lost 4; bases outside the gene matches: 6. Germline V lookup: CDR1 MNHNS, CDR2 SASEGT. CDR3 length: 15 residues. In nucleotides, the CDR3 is TGTGCCAGCAGGGGGGACAGGGTATTTAATGAAAAACTGTTTTTT. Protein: CASRGDRVFNEKLFF.

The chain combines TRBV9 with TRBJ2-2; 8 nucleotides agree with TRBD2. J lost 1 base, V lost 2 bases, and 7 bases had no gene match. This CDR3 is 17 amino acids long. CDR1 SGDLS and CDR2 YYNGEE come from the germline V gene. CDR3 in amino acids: CASSVKLAGWNTGELFF. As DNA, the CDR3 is TGTGCCAGCAGCGTCAAGTTAGCGGGGTGGAACACCGGGGAGCTGTTTTTT.

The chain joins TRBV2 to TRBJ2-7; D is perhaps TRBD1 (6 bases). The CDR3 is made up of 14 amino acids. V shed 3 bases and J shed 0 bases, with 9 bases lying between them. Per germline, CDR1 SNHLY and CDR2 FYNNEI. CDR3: CASSDQDSSYEQYF. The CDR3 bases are TGTGCCAGCAGTGACCAGGACAGCTCCTACGAGCAGTACTTC. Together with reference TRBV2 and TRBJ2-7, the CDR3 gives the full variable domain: EPEVTQTPSHQVTQMGQEVILRCVPISNHLYFYWYRQILGQKVEFLVSFYNNEISEKSEIFDDQFSVERPDGSNFTLKIRSTKLEDSAMYFCASSDQDSSYEQYFGPGTRLTVT.

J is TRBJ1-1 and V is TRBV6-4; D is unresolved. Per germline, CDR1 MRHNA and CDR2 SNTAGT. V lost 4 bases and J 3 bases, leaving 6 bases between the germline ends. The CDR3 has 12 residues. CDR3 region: CASSVSHTEAFF. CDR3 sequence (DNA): TGTGCCAGCAGTGTTAGTCACACTGAAGCTTTCTTT.